The sequence of this T cell receptor (beta chain) was determined in a study of type 1 and type 2 diabetes patients. Study-wide context: Across the study, 15 million to 20 million paired-end reads were produced. The study, taken as a whole, reports: Type 2 diabetes and control samples shared highly correlated V and J usage, averaging roughly 0.97. Both CD4+ and CD8+ type 2 diabetes repertoires showed significantly higher diversity than type 1.

Ten milliliters of peripheral blood were drawn from each donor. Germline-derived CDR1 and CDR2 are SGHRS and YFSETQ. The CDR3 is 12 residues long. Details on this clonotype: As yet, its antigen is unknown. The junction does not match germline at one end; this may be a read error.

PCR was run on genomic DNA. Amplification of the beta chain CDR3 used 30 forward and 13 reverse multiplex primers. TCRdb ran MiXCR on the multiplex PCR reads and lists one entry per CDR3 protein. Of fewer than 300,000 distinct CDR3 sequences in the sample, around 50% were seen once. The TCR was taken from a man between 18 and 35 years old with type 2 diabetes. What was sequenced was peripheral blood mononuclear cells (PBMCs). The chain links TRBV5-1 to TRBJ2-1, with D hard to call. The CDR3 DNA follows: TGTGCCAGCAGCTTGGACTACAATGAGCAGTTCTTC. This translates into CASSLDYNEQFF.